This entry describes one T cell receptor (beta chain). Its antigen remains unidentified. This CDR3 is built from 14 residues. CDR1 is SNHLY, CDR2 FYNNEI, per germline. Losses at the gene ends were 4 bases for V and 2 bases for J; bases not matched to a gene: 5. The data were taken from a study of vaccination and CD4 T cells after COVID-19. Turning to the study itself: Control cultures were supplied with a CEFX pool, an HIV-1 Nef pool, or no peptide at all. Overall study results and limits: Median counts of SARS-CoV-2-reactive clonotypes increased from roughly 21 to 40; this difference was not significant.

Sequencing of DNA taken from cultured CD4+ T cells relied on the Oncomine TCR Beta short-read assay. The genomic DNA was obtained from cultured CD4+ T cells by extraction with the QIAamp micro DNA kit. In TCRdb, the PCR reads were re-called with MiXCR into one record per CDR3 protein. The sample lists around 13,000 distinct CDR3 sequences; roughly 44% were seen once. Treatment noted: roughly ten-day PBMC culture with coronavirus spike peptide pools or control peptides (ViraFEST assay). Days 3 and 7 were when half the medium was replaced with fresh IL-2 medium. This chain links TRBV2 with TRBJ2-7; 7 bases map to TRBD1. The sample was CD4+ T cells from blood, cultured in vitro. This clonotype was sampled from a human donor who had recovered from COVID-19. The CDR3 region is CASSAGTVAYEQYF. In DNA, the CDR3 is TGTGCCAGCAGTGCCGGGACAGTAGCCTACGAGCAGTACTTC.